The source of this T cell receptor beta chain is a study of T cell responses to AZD1222 COVID-19 vaccine. Study at large: Pooled samples include second doses given at about 4 or 12 weeks.

The junction had 5 bases not matched to a gene; V was cut back by 4 bases and J by 8 bases. This CDR3 is built from 14 residues. CDR1 and CDR2 (germline): LNHDA, SQIVND (reference sequence). TCRdb's copy holds only in-frame clones and misses some; the assay was immunoSEQ multiplex PCR. The sample contains around 190,000 clones, about 92% of which appear only once. Regarding this clone: The antigen is undetermined.

General study points: After the peak T cell response, and only then, were repertoires sampled. Females made up more of the donors, who were largely white British, and clonal diversity may have come out too low. Vaccine-associated CD4 TCRs spanned spike, dominant at 160-218 and 743-854.

This specimen consisted of peripheral blood, obtained on day 0 of AZD1222 vaccination. This sequence originates from an adult in good health. The J gene is TRBJ1-4, the V gene TRBV19; TRBD1 matches 9 bases. The CDR3 loop is CASSTDRGLEKLFF. The CDR3 bases are TGTGCCAGTAGTACGGACAGGGGTTTAGAAAAACTGTTTTTT. The complete variable domain, with remaining parts taken from reference TRBV19 and TRBJ1-4, reads DGGITQSPKYLFRKEGQNVTLSCEQNLNHDAMYWYRQDPGQGLRLIYYSQIVNDFQKGDIAEGYSVSREKKESFPLTVTSAQKNPTAFYLCASSTDRGLEKLFFGSGTQLSVL.